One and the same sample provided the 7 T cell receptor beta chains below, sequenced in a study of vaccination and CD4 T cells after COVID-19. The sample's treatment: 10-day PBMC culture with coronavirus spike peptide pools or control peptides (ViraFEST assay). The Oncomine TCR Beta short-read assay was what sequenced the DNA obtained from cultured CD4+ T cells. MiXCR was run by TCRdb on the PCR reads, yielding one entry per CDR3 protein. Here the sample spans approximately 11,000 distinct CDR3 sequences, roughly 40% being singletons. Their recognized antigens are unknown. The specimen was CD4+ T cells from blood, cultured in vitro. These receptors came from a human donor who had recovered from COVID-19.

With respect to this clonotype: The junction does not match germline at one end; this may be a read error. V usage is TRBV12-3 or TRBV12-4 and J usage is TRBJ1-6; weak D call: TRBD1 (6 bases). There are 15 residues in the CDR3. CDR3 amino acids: CASKPGQDHNSPLRF. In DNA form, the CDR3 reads TGTGCCAGCAAACCGGGACAAGACCATAATTCACCCCTCCGCTTT.

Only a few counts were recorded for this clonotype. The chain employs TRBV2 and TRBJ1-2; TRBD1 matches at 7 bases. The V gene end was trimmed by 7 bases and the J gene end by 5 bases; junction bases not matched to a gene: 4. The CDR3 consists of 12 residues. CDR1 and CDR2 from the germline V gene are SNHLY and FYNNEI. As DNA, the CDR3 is TGTGCCAGCAACTCAGGGGGTTATGGCTACACCTTC. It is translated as CASNSGGYGYTF.

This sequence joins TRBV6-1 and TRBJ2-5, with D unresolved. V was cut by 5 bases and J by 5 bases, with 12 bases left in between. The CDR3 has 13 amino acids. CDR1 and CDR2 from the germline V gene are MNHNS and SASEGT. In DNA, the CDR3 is TGTGCCAGCAGTCGCCCAGGTGGGGAGACCCAGTACTTC. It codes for CASSRPGGETQYF.

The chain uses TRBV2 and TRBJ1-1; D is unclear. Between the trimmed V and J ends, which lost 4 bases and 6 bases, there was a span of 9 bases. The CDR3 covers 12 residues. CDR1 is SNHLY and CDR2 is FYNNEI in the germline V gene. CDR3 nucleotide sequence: TGTGCCAGCAGTGGCGACACCCCTGAAGCTTTCTTT. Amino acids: CASSGDTPEAFF.

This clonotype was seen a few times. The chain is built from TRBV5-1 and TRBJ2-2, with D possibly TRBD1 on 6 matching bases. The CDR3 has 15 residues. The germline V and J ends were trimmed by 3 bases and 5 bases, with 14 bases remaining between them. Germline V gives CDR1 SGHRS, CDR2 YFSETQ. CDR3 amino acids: CASSSRQARTGELFF. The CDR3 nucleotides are TGCGCCAGCAGCTCCCGACAGGCAAGAACCGGGGAGCTGTTTTTT.

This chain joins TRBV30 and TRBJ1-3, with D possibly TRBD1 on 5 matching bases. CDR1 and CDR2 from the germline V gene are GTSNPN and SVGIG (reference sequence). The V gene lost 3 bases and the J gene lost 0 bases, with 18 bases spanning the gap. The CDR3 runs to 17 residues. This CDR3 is CAWRAWGRGPSGNTIYF. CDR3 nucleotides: TGTGCCTGGAGGGCCTGGGGGAGAGGACCCTCTGGAAACACCATATATTTT.

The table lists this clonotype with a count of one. In DNA form, the CDR3 reads TGTGCCACCCTGGTACAGGCGAACACTGAAGCTTTCTTT. This encodes CATLVQANTEAFF. The chain combines TRBV6-1 with TRBJ1-1; weak D call: TRBD1 (5 bases). The CDR3 has 13 residues. Germline loops: CDR1 MNHNS, CDR2 SASEGT. Trimming stripped 10 bases from V and 1 base from J, with 13 bases between.